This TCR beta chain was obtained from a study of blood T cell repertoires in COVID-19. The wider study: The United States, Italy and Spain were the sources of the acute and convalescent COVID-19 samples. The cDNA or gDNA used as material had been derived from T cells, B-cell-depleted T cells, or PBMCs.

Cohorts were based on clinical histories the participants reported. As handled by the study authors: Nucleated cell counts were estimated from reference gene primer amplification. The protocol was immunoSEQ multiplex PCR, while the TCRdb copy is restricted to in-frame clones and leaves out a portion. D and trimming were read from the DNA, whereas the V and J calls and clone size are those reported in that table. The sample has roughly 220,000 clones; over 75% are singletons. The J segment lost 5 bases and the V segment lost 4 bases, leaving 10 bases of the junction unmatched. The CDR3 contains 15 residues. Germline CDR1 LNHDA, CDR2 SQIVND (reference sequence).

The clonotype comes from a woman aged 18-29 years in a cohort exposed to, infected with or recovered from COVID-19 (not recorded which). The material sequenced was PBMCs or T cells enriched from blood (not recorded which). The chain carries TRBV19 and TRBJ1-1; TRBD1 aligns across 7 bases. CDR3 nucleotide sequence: TGTGCCAGTAGTACCCCACGTGACAGGGAAACTGAAGCTTTCTTT. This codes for CASSTPRDRETEAFF.